This is a list of T cell receptor beta chains from one sample in a study of T cell responses to AZD1222 COVID-19 vaccine. This table comes from immunoSEQ multiplex PCR, and its TCRdb copy is limited to in-frame clones, with some not included. The sample records 95,000 to 110,000 clones, around nine tenths being singletons. The sample in question was peripheral blood, obtained 28 days after the second dose of the MenACWY control vaccine. The receptors were gathered from an adult who received the MenACWY meningococcal vaccine as a control. Each CDR3 is given with its conserved first and last residue. D genes are given only for firm matches. Some rows mark clone size as missing; the rest say once, few, many or name a class of expanded clone.

CASSDRLGAYGANVLTF	TGTGCCAGCAGTGATCGGCTGGGGGCGTATGGGGCCAACGTCCTGACTTTC	TRBV25-1	TRBJ2-6	NA	NA
CASSLYPSRGSTYEQYF	TGTGCCAGCAGCTTATACCCCAGCAGGGGGTCGACCTACGAGCAGTACTTC	TRBV7-6	TRBJ2-7	TRBD1	NA
CATSDPDRGNQPQHF	TGTGCCACCAGTGACCCCGACAGGGGCAATCAGCCCCAGCATTTT	TRBV24-1	TRBJ1-5	TRBD1	NA
CASSARDSFFYGYTF	TGTGCCAGCAGCGCCCGGGACAGCTTCTTCTATGGCTACACCTTC	TRBV6-2/TRBV6-3	TRBJ1-2	TRBD1	NA
CASSLATSGEGETQYF	TGTGCCAGCAGCTTAGCAACTAGCGGGGAAGGGGAGACCCAGTACTTC	TRBV7-8	TRBJ2-5	TRBD2	NA
CASSPQGGFGEEKLFF	TGTGCCAGCTCACCCCAAGGCGGTTTCGGGGAGGAAAAACTGTTTTTT	TRBV18	TRBJ1-4	NA	NA
CASSFRDRGSSYNSPLHF	TGCGCCAGCAGCTTCCGGGACAGGGGAAGCTCCTATAATTCACCCCTCCACTTT	TRBV5-1	TRBJ1-6	TRBD1	NA
CASSQEKEAGEGEKLFF	TGCGCCAGCAGCCAAGAAAAAGAAGCAGGGGAAGGAGAAAAACTGTTTTTT	TRBV4-1	TRBJ1-4	NA	NA
CASSQTHRISNQPQHF	TGTGCCAGCAGCCAAACCCACAGGATTAGCAATCAGCCCCAGCATTTT	TRBV4-2	TRBJ1-5	NA	NA
CASSPGSFPPLHF	TGTGCCAGCAGCCCCGGCAGCTTCCCACCCCTCCACTTT	TRBV3-1/TRBV3-2	TRBJ1-6	NA	NA
CASSPGGADTQYF	TGTGCCAGCAGCCCTGGGGGCGCAGATACGCAGTATTTT	TRBV12-3/TRBV12-4	TRBJ2-3	NA	NA
CASSLTALRDRGQFDEQYF	TGTGCCAGCAGCTTAACCGCCCTCCGGGACAGGGGGCAATTCGACGAGCAGTACTTC	TRBV7-9	TRBJ2-7	TRBD1	NA
CAWRPQGVGSGNTIYF	TGTGCCTGGCGCCCACAGGGGGTCGGCTCTGGAAACACCATATATTTT	TRBV30	TRBJ1-3	TRBD1	once
CASSFWAGASGYTF	TGTGCCAGCAGTTTCTGGGCGGGCGCGAGTGGCTACACCTTC	TRBV28	TRBJ1-2	NA	NA
CASSQAAQGPVGTEAFF	TGCGCCAGCAGCCAAGCCGCCCAGGGGCCTGTGGGCACTGAAGCTTTCTTT	TRBV4-3	TRBJ1-1	NA	NA
CASSPQPGQGSPLHF	TGTGCCAGCAGCCCCCAACCGGGACAGGGTTCACCCCTCCACTTT	TRBV11-2	TRBJ1-6	TRBD1	few
CASSEAQRRNEKLFF	TGTGCCAGCAGCGAAGCACAAAGAAGGAATGAAAAACTGTTTTTT	TRBV7-9	TRBJ1-4	NA	NA
CASTPDGTNYGYTF	TGTGCCAGCACCCCCGACGGGACTAACTATGGCTACACCTTC	TRBV6-2/TRBV6-3	TRBJ1-2	NA	NA
CASSILGAAGELFF	TGTGCCAGCAGCATTCTTGGGGCAGCCGGGGAGCTGTTTTTT	TRBV14	TRBJ2-2	NA	NA
CASSLTEGVAGYTF	TGTGCCAGCAGCTTGACAGAGGGTGTGGCTGGCTACACCTTC	TRBV7-2	TRBJ1-2	NA	NA
CASSHTGQGPYEQYF	TGCGCCAGCAGCCATACCGGACAGGGCCCCTACGAGCAGTACTTC	TRBV5-1	TRBJ2-7	TRBD1	NA
CASSPAGNNREKLFF	TGTGCCAGCAGCCCCGCCGGAAATAACAGGGAAAAACTGTTTTTT	TRBV7-9	TRBJ1-4	NA	NA
CASSLGTEAFF	TGTGCCAGCAGTTTGGGAACTGAAGCTTTCTTT	TRBV12-3/TRBV12-4	TRBJ1-1	NA	NA
CASSLGSPGGNTIYF	TGTGCCAGCAGCTTGGGATCTCCCGGAGGGAACACCATATATTTT	TRBV5-5	TRBJ1-3	NA	NA
CASSPNAGVGADTQYF	TGTGCCAGCAGCCCAAATGCGGGGGTAGGGGCAGATACGCAGTATTTT	TRBV7-3	TRBJ2-3	TRBD2	NA
CASSQTGGNTIYF	TGCGCCAGCAGCCAAACTGGGGGAAACACCATATATTTT	TRBV4-1	TRBJ1-3	NA	NA
CASHSGTGGETQYF	TGTGCCAGCCATTCTGGGACAGGAGGAGAGACCCAGTACTTC	TRBV19	TRBJ2-5	TRBD1	NA
CASSSPTGGVYGYTF	TGTGCCAGCAGTTCCCCGACAGGGGGGGTTTATGGCTACACCTTC	TRBV28	TRBJ1-2	TRBD1	NA
CASSYGRGVNEQFF	TGTGCCAGCAGTTACGGGCGGGGGGTGAATGAGCAGTTCTTC	TRBV6-6	TRBJ2-1	TRBD2	NA
CASSHWQVRKDGELFF	TGTGCCAGCAGCCATTGGCAGGTCCGTAAAGACGGGGAGCTGTTTTTT	TRBV3-1/TRBV3-2	TRBJ2-2	NA	once
CASSDSLRGTQYF	TGTGCCAGTAGTGATTCGCTCCGAGGTACGCAGTATTTT	TRBV19	TRBJ2-3	NA	NA
CASSFQGRGSPLHF	TGTGCCAGCAGCTTTCAGGGTAGGGGTTCACCCCTCCACTTT	TRBV7-3	TRBJ1-6	NA	NA
CASSQDLGGAGRDEQYF	TGCGCCAGCAGCCAAGATCTGGGCGGGGCAGGACGGGACGAGCAGTACTTC	TRBV4-3	TRBJ2-7	NA	once
CASSMGGSADEKLFF	TGTGCCAGTAGTATGGGTGGCTCAGCGGATGAAAAACTGTTTTTT	TRBV19	TRBJ1-4	NA	NA
CASSPGQGATNYGYTF	TGTGCCAGCAGTCCGGGACAGGGGGCAACTAACTATGGCTACACCTTC	TRBV5-4	TRBJ1-2	TRBD1	few
CASSQDRRTGLNQPQHF	TGTGCCAGCAGCCAAGATAGGAGGACAGGACTTAATCAGCCCCAGCATTTT	TRBV4-2	TRBJ1-5	TRBD1	NA
CASSSGLAGGLSGELFF	TGCGCCAGCAGCTCCGGACTAGCGGGGGGGCTGTCCGGGGAGCTGTTTTTT	TRBV5-1	TRBJ2-2	TRBD2	NA
CASSLALAGADTQYF	TGTGCCAGCAGCTTAGCGCTAGCGGGGGCAGATACGCAGTATTTT	TRBV7-2	TRBJ2-3	TRBD2	NA
CASSRDRGFVYNSPLHF	TGTGCCAGCAGCCGAGACAGGGGGTTTGTCTATAATTCACCCCTCCACTTT	TRBV5-6	TRBJ1-6	TRBD1	NA
CASSTGQGMTYEQYF	TGTGCCAGCAGTACGGGACAGGGAATGACCTACGAGCAGTACTTC	TRBV6-2/TRBV6-3	TRBJ2-7	TRBD1	once
CASSPDGRNQPQHF	TGTGCCAGCTCACCAGACGGACGCAATCAGCCCCAGCATTTT	TRBV18	TRBJ1-5	NA	NA
CSVQGAPAEAFF	TGCAGCGTTCAGGGGGCCCCCGCTGAAGCTTTCTTT	TRBV29-1	TRBJ1-1	TRBD1	NA